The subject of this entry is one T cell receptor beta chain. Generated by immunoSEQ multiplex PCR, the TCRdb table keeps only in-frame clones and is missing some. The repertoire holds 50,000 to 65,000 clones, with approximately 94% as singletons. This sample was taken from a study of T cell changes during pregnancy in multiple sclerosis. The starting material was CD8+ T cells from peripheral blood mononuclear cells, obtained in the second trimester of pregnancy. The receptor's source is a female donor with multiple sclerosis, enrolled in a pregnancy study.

The CDR3 nucleotides read TGTGCCAGCAGCCCGGGACTAGCGGGAGGGCCCGGGGAGCTGTTTTTT. Encoded protein: CASSPGLAGGPGELFF. The gene calls are TRBV7-6 and TRBJ2-2, with 16 nucleotides matching TRBD2. Trimming removed 5 bases from V and 6 bases from J; junction bases left unmatched: 3. Germline V CDR1 and CDR2: SGHVS, FNYEAQ. There are 16 residues in the CDR3.